Each of the 21 T cell receptor beta chains below was sequenced from the same sample in a study of OX40 agonist ivuxolimab in advanced cancers. The library came from the immunoSEQ multiplex PCR assay. The source is immuneACCESS, and TCRdb retained only in-frame sequences with V and J called. Part of the clones is not carried over; for the studies checked, unresolved V genes explain less than half of this, and the remainder is unexplained. This sample holds about 69,000 clones; 87% were observed only once. In total, the top ten clones hold 2.5% to 3% of the sample. The sample here was CD4+ or CD8+ T cells sorted from blood, taken in a trial of the OX40 agonist ivuxolimab. All receptors derive from an adult with an advanced solid tumor such as melanoma, head and neck, liver or kidney cancer.

The chain recombines TRBV18 with TRBJ1-2; 9 nucleotides agree with TRBD1. The CDR3 runs to 16 residues. V lost 3 bases, J lost 6 bases, and 11 bases stayed unmatched. The germline V gene encodes CDR1 KGHSH and CDR2 LQKENI. The CDR3 DNA sequence: TGTGCCAGCTCACCCTCGGGACAGGGCTATTTACATGGCTACACCTTC. As protein: CASSPSGQGYLHGYTF.

The chain combines TRBV7-9 with TRBJ2-1, with D possibly matching TRBD1 (6 bases). V shed 6 bases and J shed 3 bases, with 15 bases lying between them. Germline V gene sequence: CDR1 SEHNR, CDR2 FQNEAQ (reference sequence). The CDR3 sequence is 15 residues long. CDR3: CASSPRDIIYNEQFF. The CDR3 DNA reads as TGTGCCAGCAGTCCTAGGGACATTATCTACAATGAGCAGTTCTTC.

This clone was seen a single time. This sequence joins TRBV28 and TRBJ1-5; D gene unclear. The CDR3 covers 14 residues. V lost 6 bases, J lost 6 bases, and 15 bases lay in between. Germline V gene data show CDR1 as MDHEN and CDR2 as SYDVKM. CDR3: CASSPTVGSQPQHF. CDR3 nucleotide sequence: TGTGCCAGCAGCCCCACGGTGGGTTCTCAGCCCCAGCATTTT.

This clone was observed a single time. The rearrangement joins TRBV9 to TRBJ2-1, with D tentatively TRBD2 (5 bases). In germline, CDR1 is SGDLS, CDR2 YYNGEE. The CDR3 is 16 residues long. The V and J ends lost 4 bases and 7 bases respectively, with 21 bases between them. The CDR3 sequence: CASSPRAGETGNEQFF. CDR3 DNA: TGTGCCAGCAGCCCCCGGGCTGGGGAAACGGGGAATGAGCAGTTCTTC. Full variable domain (rest looked up from reference TRBV9 and TRBJ2-1): DSGVTQTPKHLITATGQRVTLRCSPRSGDLSVYWYQQSLDQGLQFLIQYYNGEERAKGNILERFSAQQFPDLHSELNLSSLELGDSALYFCASSPRAGETGNEQFFGPGTRLTVL.

The rearrangement links TRBV28 to TRBJ1-5, with a tentative D call TRBD1 (6 bases). The CDR3 length is 17 residues. The ends were cut back, 3 bases at V and 2 bases at J, with 17 bases in the middle. Germline values: CDR1 MDHEN, CDR2 SYDVKM. The DNA of the CDR3 is TGTGCCAGCAGTTTTAGAGGACAGAGGGTAGGCAATCAGCCCCAGCATTTT. This sequence encodes CASSFRGQRVGNQPQHF.

This clone appeared a single time. The chain has TRBV11-2 and TRBJ2-1; D uncertain. V was shortened by 5 bases and J by 4 bases, with 15 bases between the two germline ends. The V gene's germline CDR1 is SGHAT and CDR2 FQNNGV. This CDR3 is built from 15 residues. CDR3 DNA sequence: TGTGCCAGCAGCCCGCAAAACTTGGGGTACAATGAGCAGTTCTTC. Translated: CASSPQNLGYNEQFF.

The V and J genes are TRBV12-2 and TRBJ1-4. TRBV12-2 is listed as a pseudogene. This CDR3 spans 15 amino acids. CDR3 protein: CASRLGEATNEKLFF. The DNA for the CDR3 is TGTGCAAGTCGCTTAGGAGAGGCAACTAATGAAAAACTGTTTTTT.

In this sample, this clone turned up once. The chain joins TRBV30 to TRBJ2-1; 11 bases line up with TRBD2. The CDR3 extends over 13 amino acids. The junction had 4 bases not matched to a gene; V was cut back by 5 bases and J by 7 bases. Germline values: CDR1 GTSNPN, CDR2 SVGIG (reference sequence). The CDR3 bases are TGTGCCTGGCAAGGGACTAGCGGTAATGAGCAGTTCTTC. It specifies CAWQGTSGNEQFF.

This clone came up a few times. The chain has TRBV5-4 and TRBJ2-5; 11 bases map to TRBD1. V shed 4 bases and J 5 bases; nucleotides not matched to a gene: 4. Germline V CDR1 and CDR2: SGHNT, YYREEE (reference sequence). This CDR3 spans 14 amino acids. The CDR3 spells CASSQDRGRETQYF. CDR3 coding DNA: TGTGCCAGCAGCCAGGACAGGGGGCGGGAGACCCAGTACTTC. The whole variable domain, filled in from reference TRBV5-4 and TRBJ2-5, reads ETGVTQSPTHLIKTRGQQVTLRCSSQSGHNTVSWYQQALGQGPQFIFQYYREEENGRGNFPPRFSGLQFPNYSSELNVNALELDDSALYLCASSQDRGRETQYFGPGTRLLVL.

Notes on this clone: The junction differs from germline at one of its ends, possibly a read error. The CDR3 region is CASRILDSPLHF. CDR3 DNA sequence: TGTGCGAGCAGGATCCTAGATTCACCCCTCCACTTT. This chain joins TRBV28 and TRBJ1-6; D is undetermined. Germline lookup yields CDR1 MDHEN and CDR2 SYDVKM. The CDR3 extends over 12 amino acids.

The rearrangement links TRBV11-3 to TRBJ2-1; D unresolved. Germline CDR1 and CDR2: SGHNT and YENEEA. V gave up 6 bases and J gave up 7 bases, with 7 bases separating them. The CDR3 consists of 11 residues. The CDR3: CASRADNEQFF. The DNA for the CDR3 is TGTGCCAGCAGGGCCGATAATGAGCAGTTCTTC.

Only a few counts were recorded for this clone. The V gene is TRBV2, the J gene TRBJ1-5; a weak D match, TRBD1 (6 bases). V was shortened by 7 bases and J by 7 bases, with 17 bases between the two germline ends. The CDR3 length is 14 residues. In germline, CDR1 is SNHLY, CDR2 FYNNEI. Here the CDR3 DNA reads TGTGCCAGCACCAAAGGGGGGAGAGGGCAGCCCCAGCATTTT. Translated, it gives CASTKGGRGQPQHF. Full variable domain (missing parts from reference TRBV2 and TRBJ1-5): EPEVTQTPSHQVTQMGQEVILRCVPISNHLYFYWYRQILGQKVEFLVSFYNNEISEKSEIFDDQFSVERPDGSNFTLKIRSTKLEDSAMYFCASTKGGRGQPQHFGDGTRLSIL.

The chain combines TRBV28 with TRBJ1-4; 9 positions match TRBD1. CDR3 length: 14 amino acids. CDR1 and CDR2 from the germline V gene are MDHEN and SYDVKM. With V trimmed by 6 bases and J by 4 bases, 3 bases remained unmatched. The CDR3 protein is CASSGGQGNEKLFF. The CDR3 region has the DNA TGTGCCAGCAGCGGGGGACAGGGTAATGAAAAACTGTTTTTT.

The CDR3 loop reads CASSSQGSSEKLFF. In DNA, the CDR3 is TGTGCCAGCAGCTCACAAGGCAGCAGCGAAAAACTGTTTTTT. The J gene is TRBJ1-4, the V gene TRBV5-5; D gene unclear. The V end was cut by 3 bases, the J end by 8 bases, with 14 bases between. CDR3 length: 14 amino acids. The V gene's germline CDR1 is SGHKS and CDR2 YYEKEE (reference sequence).

This chain links TRBV28 with TRBJ1-5, with 7 nucleotides matching TRBD1. Germline V gene data show CDR1 as MDHEN and CDR2 as SYDVKM. The CDR3 is 15 amino acids. V gave up 5 bases and J gave up 8 bases; unmatched junction bases: 12. The CDR3 region has the DNA TGTGCCAGCAGTGTGGGACAGCAGCAGTCGAAGCCCCAGCATTTT. This codes for CASSVGQQQSKPQHF.

V is TRBV6-5 and J is TRBJ1-3; TRBD1 is a possible D gene (5 bases). The germline V and J ends were trimmed by 4 bases and 0 bases, with 13 bases remaining between them. Per the germline V gene, CDR1 is MNHEY and CDR2 is SVGAGI. The CDR3 runs to 16 residues. The CDR3 region has the DNA TGTGCCAGCAGTTCCCCCACAGGCAGCTCTGGAAACACCATATATTTT. This encodes CASSSPTGSSGNTIYF.

The gene calls are TRBV4-1 and TRBJ1-5; D gene ambiguous. V was clipped by 0 bases and J by 0 bases, with 12 bases between them. Looked up from germline, CDR1 is MGHRA and CDR2 is YSYEKL. The CDR3 sequence is 17 residues long. The CDR3 here is CASSQERQSNSNQPQHF. Here the CDR3 DNA reads TGCGCCAGCAGCCAAGAGAGGCAGAGCAATAGCAATCAGCCCCAGCATTTT.

This chain connects TRBV14 to TRBJ2-7; D is unclear. The germline CDR1 and CDR2 sequences are SGHDN and FVKESK. The ends were cut back, 6 bases at V and 6 bases at J, with 9 bases in the middle. The CDR3 has 11 residues. In DNA form, the CDR3 reads TGTGCCAGCAGTTTGAATTTCGAGCAGTACTTC. This translates into CASSLNFEQYF.

V and J are TRBV20-1 and TRBJ2-3; D is perhaps TRBD2 (6 bases). The CDR3 totals 11 residues. Per germline, CDR1 DFQATT and CDR2 SNEGSKA (reference sequence). Trimming took 7 bases from V and 6 from J, leaving 11 bases between them. The CDR3 loop is CSVGGGDTQYF. As DNA, the CDR3 is TGCAGTGTCGGGGGTGGGGATACGCAGTATTTT.

The gene calls are TRBV14 and TRBJ2-7, with TRBD1 as a possible D gene (5 bases). Germline V gives CDR1 SGHDN, CDR2 FVKESK. This CDR3 comprises 15 residues. V dropped 3 bases and J dropped 0 bases, with 12 bases sitting between them. Here the CDR3 reads CASSHPTVRSYEQYF. In DNA form, the CDR3 reads TGTGCCAGCAGCCACCCGACAGTCCGCTCCTACGAGCAGTACTTC. The whole variable domain, filled in from reference TRBV14 and TRBJ2-7, reads EAGVTQFPSHSVIEKGQTVTLRCDPISGHDNLYWYRRVMGKEIKFLLHFVKESKQDESGMPNNRFLAERTGGTYSTLKVQPAELEDSGVYFCASSHPTVRSYEQYFGPGTRLTVT.

The rearrangement joins TRBV14 to TRBJ1-2; 12 nucleotides align to TRBD1. Germline V lookup: CDR1 SGHDN, CDR2 FVKESK. CDR3 size: 16 residues. Germline trimming cut 0 bases from V and 7 bases from J; bases unmatched to any gene: 6. The CDR3 spells CASSQDPRGQGAGYTF. As DNA, the CDR3 is TGTGCCAGCAGCCAAGATCCGCGGGGACAGGGGGCTGGCTACACCTTC.